These 7 T cell receptor beta chains were all obtained from the same sample, sequenced in a study of response to subunit inactivated influenza vaccine. TCRdb recomputed calls from the RT-PCR reads with MiXCR, one row per CDR3 protein. The sample yields over 300,000 distinct CDR3 sequences, 21% seen once. The sample in question was PBMCs from blood, obtained about 20 months after vaccination. The receptors were sampled from a man between 50 and 70 years old who received an inactivated influenza vaccine.

V usage is TRBV6-1 and J usage is TRBJ2-2; the match to TRBD2 covers 9 bases. Germline V lookup: CDR1 MNHNS, CDR2 SASEGT. The CDR3 covers 15 residues. V lost 6 bases and J lost 11; bases outside the gene matches: 13. CDR3 amino acids: CASSQTSGWSKELFF. The CDR3 nucleotides are TGTGCCAGCAGCCAAACTAGCGGGTGGTCCAAAGAGCTGTTTTTT.

The rearrangement links TRBV6-5 to TRBJ1-5, with D possibly matching TRBD1 (5 bases). V was shortened by 7 bases and J by 1 base, with 14 bases between the two germline ends. The CDR3 contains 15 residues. Germline-derived CDR1 and CDR2 are MNHEY and SVGAGI. CDR3 sequence reads: CASTYTGFSNQPQHF. In DNA, the CDR3 is TGTGCCAGCACTTATACAGGCTTCAGCAATCAGCCCCAGCATTTT.

The rearrangement uses TRBV20-1 and TRBJ1-2, with unresolved D. Germline V lookup: CDR1 DFQATT, CDR2 SNEGSKA (reference sequence). There are 13 residues in the CDR3. Trimming shortened V by 2 bases and J by 0 bases, and 7 bases separated the two germline ends. CDR3 in DNA: TGCAGTGCTAGAAGCTTAGCTAACTATGGCTACACCTTC. Its protein product is CSARSLANYGYTF.

The chain employs TRBV11-3 and TRBJ1-4, with 9 bases lining up with TRBD1. Trimming took 3 bases from V and 5 from J; bases not matched to a gene: 7. Per germline, CDR1 SGHNT and CDR2 YENEEA. The CDR3 is made up of 16 amino acids. CDR3 amino acids: CASSFATGGENEKLFF. CDR3 DNA sequence: TGTGCCAGCAGCTTCGCTACAGGGGGCGAGAATGAAAAACTGTTTTTT.

The chain employs TRBV4-3 and TRBJ1-2, with D possibly being TRBD1 (5 bases). This CDR3 is built from 15 residues. Germline V gives CDR1 LGHNA, CDR2 YSLEER. Trimming shortened V by 10 bases and J by 4 bases, and 22 bases separated the two germline ends. CDR3 in amino acids: CATSPGTVGVYGYTF. DNA for the CDR3: TGCGCCACTTCGCCGGGGACCGTCGGGGTCTATGGCTACACCTTC.

The chain carries TRBV6-2 or TRBV6-3 and TRBJ2-1, with 11 nucleotides matching TRBD2. Germline CDR1 and CDR2: MNHEY and SVGEGT. This CDR3 is 16 amino acids long. With 6 bases clipped from V and 4 bases from J, the junction kept 8 bases outside the gene matches. The CDR3 region is CASSDWGLAAYNEQFF. The CDR3, as DNA: TGTGCCAGCAGCGACTGGGGACTAGCGGCATACAATGAGCAGTTCTTC.

This clonotype was recorded many times. V usage is TRBV18 and J usage is TRBJ2-5; D may be TRBD2 (5 bases). Per germline, CDR1 KGHSH and CDR2 LQKENI. This CDR3 comprises 14 residues. V gave up 2 bases and J gave up 1 base, with 8 bases separating them. CDR3 bases: TGTGCCAGCTCACCAAGGAGGTTCCAAGAGACCCAGTACTTC. Encoded protein: CASSPRRFQETQYF.